This T cell receptor beta chain was recovered during a study of CD8 T cells in ankylosing spondylitis. This clonotype was recorded at least ten times. MiXCR, run by TCRdb on the 5' RACE reads, gives a single entry per CDR3 protein. The repertoire holds 40,000 to 55,000 distinct CDR3 sequences, with about 7% as singletons. The sequenced sample was blood, either unsorted or a sorted T cell fraction (not recorded which). This TCR was recovered from a female donor with ankylosing spondylitis or in good health (not recorded which).

CDR3 nucleotide sequence: TGTGCCAGCAGCCATCGGGGGCCATACAATGAGCAGTTCTTC. This encodes CASSHRGPYNEQFF. The chain uses TRBV3-1 and TRBJ2-1, with D perhaps matching TRBD1 or TRBD2 (6 bases each). Germline V gives CDR1 LGHDT, CDR2 YNNKEL (reference sequence). This CDR3 region has 14 residues. V lost 3 bases, J lost 4 bases, and 10 bases lay in between.